This TCR beta chain is drawn from a study of identical twins. CDR3 length equals 12 residues. Germline values: CDR1 LGHDT, CDR2 YNNKEL (reference sequence). V gave up 1 base and J gave up 10 bases, with 8 bases separating them. In TCRdb, the 5' RACE reads were re-called with MiXCR into one record per CDR3 protein. Here the sample spans about 890,000 distinct CDR3 sequences, approximately 13% being singletons. These data also formed part of another study, on yellow fever vaccine responses in identical twins. As reported in that work: Reportedly, twins showed a vaccine T cell response that looked partly convergent and partly personalized.

Material for sequencing was PBMCs. This receptor was identified in a woman under 30 in good health. The chain combines TRBV3-1 with TRBJ2-1; possibly TRBD1 or TRBD2 for D (5 bases each). CDR3 protein: CASSQGEGEQFF. In DNA form, the CDR3 reads TGTGCCAGCAGCCAAGGAGAGGGGGAGCAGTTCTTC.